This T cell receptor (beta chain) was observed in a study of regulatory T cells in long-lasting Graves disease. The CDR3 is 15 amino acids. J lost 1 base, V lost 5 bases, and 4 bases had no gene match. As for time point: newly diagnosed GD, antithyroid drugs for less than 3 months. Scientists built the TCR library using RNA that was extracted from PBMCs. Researchers made TCR beta libraries by using iRepertoire HTBI primers and running Arm-PCR on CDR3 regions. TCRdb reprocessed the multiplex PCR reads with MiXCR, giving one entry per CDR3 protein. The table includes approximately 400,000 distinct CDR3 sequences, roughly 12% detected once. This clonotype was counted a few times. This sample also appeared in a second study, on T cells in Graves' hyperthyroidism and ophthalmopathy.

Sequenced material: peripheral blood mononuclear cells (PBMCs), taken at new diagnosis, from a patient treated with antithyroid drugs. This clonotype was sampled from a woman between 18 and 29 years old with Graves disease. J is TRBJ2-5 and V is TRBV12-3 or TRBV12-4; TRBD1 agrees at 10 bases. The CDR3 DNA sequence: TGTGCCAGCAGTCTCCGGACAGGGGGCCAAGAGACCCAGTACTTC. Protein product: CASSLRTGGQETQYF.